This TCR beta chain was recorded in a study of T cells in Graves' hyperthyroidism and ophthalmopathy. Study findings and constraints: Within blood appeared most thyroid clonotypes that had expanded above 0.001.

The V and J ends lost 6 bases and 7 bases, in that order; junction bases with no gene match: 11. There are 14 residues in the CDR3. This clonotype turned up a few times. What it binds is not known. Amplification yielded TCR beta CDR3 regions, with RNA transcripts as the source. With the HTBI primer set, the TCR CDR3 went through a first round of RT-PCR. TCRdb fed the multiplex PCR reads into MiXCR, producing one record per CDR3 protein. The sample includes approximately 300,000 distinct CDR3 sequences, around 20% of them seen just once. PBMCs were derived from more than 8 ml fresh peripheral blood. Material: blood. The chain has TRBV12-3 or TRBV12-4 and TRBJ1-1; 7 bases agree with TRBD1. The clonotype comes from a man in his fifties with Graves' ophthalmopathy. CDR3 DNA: TGTGCCAGCAGCGAAGACAGGGCCCGCGATGAAGCTTTCTTT. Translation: CASSEDRARDEAFF.